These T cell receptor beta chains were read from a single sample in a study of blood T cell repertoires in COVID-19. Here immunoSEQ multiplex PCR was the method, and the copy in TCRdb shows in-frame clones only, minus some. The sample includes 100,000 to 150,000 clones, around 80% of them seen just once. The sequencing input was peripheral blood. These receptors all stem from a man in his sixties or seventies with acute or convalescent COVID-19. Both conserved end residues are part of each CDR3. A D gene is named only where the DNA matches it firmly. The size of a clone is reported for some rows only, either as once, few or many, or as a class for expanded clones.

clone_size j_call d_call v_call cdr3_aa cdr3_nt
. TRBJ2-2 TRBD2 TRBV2 CASSDGRGVGTGELFF TGTGCCAGCAGTGACGGGCGGGGGGTAGGCACCGGGGAGCTGTTTTTT
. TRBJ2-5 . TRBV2 CASRGGAGSQYF TGTGCCAGCAGAGGGGGGGCAGGGAGCCAGTACTTC
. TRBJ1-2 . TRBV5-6 CASSFERISNYGYTF TGTGCCAGCAGCTTTGAGAGGATCTCTAACTATGGCTACACCTTC
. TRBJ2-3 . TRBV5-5 CASSSGLSTDTQYF TGTGCCAGCAGCTCGGGACTCTCCACAGATACGCAGTATTTT
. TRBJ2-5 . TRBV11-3 CASSLSGFQETQYF TGTGCCAGCAGCTTATCAGGGTTCCAAGAGACCCAGTACTTC
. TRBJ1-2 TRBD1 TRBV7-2 CASSSPGQGLRVDF TGTGCCAGCAGCTCCCCGGGACAGGGGCTTCGGGTTGACTTC
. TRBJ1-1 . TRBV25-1 CASRAGGGGTKAFF TGTGCCAGCAGGGCGGGCGGGGGCGGCACAAAAGCTTTCTTT
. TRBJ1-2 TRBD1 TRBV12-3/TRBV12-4 CASSRDRDYGYTF TGTGCCAGCAGCCGAGACAGGGACTATGGCTACACCTTC
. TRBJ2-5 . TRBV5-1 CASSEGSQETQYF TGCGCCAGCAGCGAGGGTTCCCAAGAGACCCAGTACTTC
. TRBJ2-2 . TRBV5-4 CASSSRGGINTGELFF TGTGCCAGCAGCTCCAGGGGAGGGATAAACACCGGGGAGCTGTTTTTT
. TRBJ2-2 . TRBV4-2 CASSQAHFTGELFF TGTGCCAGCAGCCAAGCCCATTTTACCGGGGAGCTGTTTTTT
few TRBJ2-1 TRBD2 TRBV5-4 CASSQPGTSGGAGFREQFF TGTGCCAGCAGCCAGCCCGGGACTAGCGGGGGGGCGGGGTTTCGTGAGCAGTTCTTC
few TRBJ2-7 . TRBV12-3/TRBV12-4 CASSFSHSYEQYF TGTGCCAGCAGTTTTTCCCACTCCTACGAGCAGTACTTC
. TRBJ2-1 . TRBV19 CASSIQGHSYNEQFF TGTGCCAGTAGTATACAGGGGCACTCCTACAATGAGCAGTTCTTC
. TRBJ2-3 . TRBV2 CASSPPGGTADTQYF TGTGCCAGCAGTCCCCCCGGAGGAACGGCAGATACGCAGTATTTT
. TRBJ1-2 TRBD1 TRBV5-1 CASRRPGGSGYTF TGCGCCAGCAGACGCCCAGGGGGCAGTGGCTACACCTTC
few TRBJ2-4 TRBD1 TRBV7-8 CASSPGQGAKNIQYF TGTGCCAGCAGCCCAGGACAGGGGGCCAAAAACATTCAGTACTTC
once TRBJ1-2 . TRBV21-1 CASSKEGVRHVYNYGYTF TGTGCCAGCAGCAAAGAAGGAGTGCGGCATGTATATAACTATGGCTACACCTTC
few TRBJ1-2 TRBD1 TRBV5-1 CASSLASQGADYGYTF TGCGCCAGCAGCTTGGCCTCTCAGGGGGCCGACTATGGCTACACCTTC
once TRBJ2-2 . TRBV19 CASSTNPTGIKAGELFF TGTGCCAGTAGTACAAACCCAACAGGGATCAAGGCCGGGGAGCTGTTTTTT
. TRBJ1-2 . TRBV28 CASSTHRVGYGYTF TGTGCCAGCAGCACTCACAGGGTGGGCTATGGCTACACCTTC
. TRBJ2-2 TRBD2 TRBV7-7 CASSLDGAGVNTGELFF TGTGCTAGCAGCTTAGACGGAGCGGGGGTAAACACCGGGGAGCTGTTTTTT